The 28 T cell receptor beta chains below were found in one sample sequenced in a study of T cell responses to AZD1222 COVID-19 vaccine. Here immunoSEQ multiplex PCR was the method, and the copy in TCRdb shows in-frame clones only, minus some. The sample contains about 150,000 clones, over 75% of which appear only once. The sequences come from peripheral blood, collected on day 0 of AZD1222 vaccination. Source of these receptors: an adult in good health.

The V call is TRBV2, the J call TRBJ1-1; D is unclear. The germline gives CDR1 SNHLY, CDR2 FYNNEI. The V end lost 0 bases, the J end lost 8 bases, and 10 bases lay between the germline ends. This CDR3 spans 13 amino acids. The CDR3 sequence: CASSEAGPPEAFF. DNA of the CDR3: TGTGCCAGCAGTGAAGCCGGGCCTCCGGAAGCTTTCTTT.

The DNA of the CDR3 is TGCGCCAGCAGTCAACGGCCTAGCGGACACTACGAGCAGTACTTC. The encoded protein is CASSQRPSGHYEQYF. This rearrangement joins TRBV23-1 to TRBJ2-7; 7 nucleotides line up with TRBD2. TRBV23-1 is marked as an open reading frame, function uncertain. The CDR3 runs to 15 residues. The V and J ends lost 2 bases and 3 bases, in that order; junction bases with no gene match: 7.

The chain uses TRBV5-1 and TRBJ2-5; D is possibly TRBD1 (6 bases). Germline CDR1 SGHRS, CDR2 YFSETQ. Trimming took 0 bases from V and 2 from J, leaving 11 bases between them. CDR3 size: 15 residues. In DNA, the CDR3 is TGCGCCAGCAGCTTGGTCGGGACACGACAAGAGACCCAGTACTTC. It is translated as CASSLVGTRQETQYF.

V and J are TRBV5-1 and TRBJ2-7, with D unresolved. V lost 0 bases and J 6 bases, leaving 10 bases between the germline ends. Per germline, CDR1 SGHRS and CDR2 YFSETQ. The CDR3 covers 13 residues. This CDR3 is CASSLEPVFEQYF. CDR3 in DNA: TGCGCCAGCAGCTTGGAGCCAGTCTTCGAGCAGTACTTC.

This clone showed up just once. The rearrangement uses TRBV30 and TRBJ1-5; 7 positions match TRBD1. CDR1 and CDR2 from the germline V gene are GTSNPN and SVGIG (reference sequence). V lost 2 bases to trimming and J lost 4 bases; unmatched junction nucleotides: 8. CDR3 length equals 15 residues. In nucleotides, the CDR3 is TGTGCCTGGAGTTCTAGACAGGGAGAAAATCAGCCCCAGCATTTT. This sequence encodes CAWSSRQGENQPQHF. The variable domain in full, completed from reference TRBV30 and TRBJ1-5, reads SQTIHQWPATLVQPVGSPLSLECTVEGTSNPNLYWYRQAAGRGLQLLFYSVGIGQISSEVPQNLSASRPQDRQFILSSKKLLLSDSGFYLCAWSSRQGENQPQHFGDGTRLSIL.

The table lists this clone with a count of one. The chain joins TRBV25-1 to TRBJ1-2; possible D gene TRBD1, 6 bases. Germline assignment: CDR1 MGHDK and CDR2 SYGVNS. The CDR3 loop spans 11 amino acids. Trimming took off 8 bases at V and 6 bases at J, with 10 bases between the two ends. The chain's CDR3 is CASLSGDGYTF. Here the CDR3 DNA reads TGTGCCAGCTTATCAGGGGATGGCTACACCTTC.

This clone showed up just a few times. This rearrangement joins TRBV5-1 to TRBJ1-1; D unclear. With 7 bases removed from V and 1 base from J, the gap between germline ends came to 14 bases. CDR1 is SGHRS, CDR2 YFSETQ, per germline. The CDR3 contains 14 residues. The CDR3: CASSDWEPNTEAFF. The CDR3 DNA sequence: TGCGCCAGCTCAGACTGGGAGCCGAACACTGAAGCTTTCTTT.

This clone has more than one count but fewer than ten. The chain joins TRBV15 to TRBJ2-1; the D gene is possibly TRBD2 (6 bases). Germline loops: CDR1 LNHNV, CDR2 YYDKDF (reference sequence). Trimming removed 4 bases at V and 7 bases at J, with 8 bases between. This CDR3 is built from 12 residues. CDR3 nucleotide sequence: TGTGCCACCAGCAAAGGACTAAATGAGCAGTTCTTC. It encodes CATSKGLNEQFF. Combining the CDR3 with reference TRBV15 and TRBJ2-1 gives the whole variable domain DAMVIQNPRYQVTQFGKPVTLSCSQTLNHNVMYWYQQKSSQAPKLLFHYYDKDFNNEADTPDNFQSRRPNTSFCFLDIRSPGLGDTAMYLCATSKGLNEQFFGPGTRLTVL.

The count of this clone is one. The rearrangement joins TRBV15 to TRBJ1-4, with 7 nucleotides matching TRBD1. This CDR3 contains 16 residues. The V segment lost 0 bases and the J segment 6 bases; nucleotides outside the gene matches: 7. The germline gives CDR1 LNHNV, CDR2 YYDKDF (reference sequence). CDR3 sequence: CATSRDLDRSHEKLFF. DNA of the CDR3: TGTGCCACCAGCAGAGATTTGGACAGGTCCCATGAAAAACTGTTTTTT.

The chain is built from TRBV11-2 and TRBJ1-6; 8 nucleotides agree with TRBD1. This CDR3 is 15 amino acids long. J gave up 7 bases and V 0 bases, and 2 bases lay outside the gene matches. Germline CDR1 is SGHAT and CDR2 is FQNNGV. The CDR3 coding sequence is TGTGCCAGCAGCTTAGACCCAGGGGGCAATTCACCCCTCCACTTT. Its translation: CASSLDPGGNSPLHF.

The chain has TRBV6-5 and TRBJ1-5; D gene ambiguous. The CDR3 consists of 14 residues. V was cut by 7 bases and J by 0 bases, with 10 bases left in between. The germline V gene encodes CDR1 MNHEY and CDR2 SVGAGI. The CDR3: CASTGVNSNQPQHF. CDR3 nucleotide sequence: TGTGCCAGCACCGGGGTTAATAGCAATCAGCCCCAGCATTTT.

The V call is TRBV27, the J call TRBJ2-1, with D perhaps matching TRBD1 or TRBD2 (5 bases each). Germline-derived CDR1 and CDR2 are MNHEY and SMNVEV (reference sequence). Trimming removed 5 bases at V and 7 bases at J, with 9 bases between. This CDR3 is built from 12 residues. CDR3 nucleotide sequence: TGTGCCAGCAGTGGGGGTCTGAATGAGCAGTTCTTC. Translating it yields CASSGGLNEQFF.

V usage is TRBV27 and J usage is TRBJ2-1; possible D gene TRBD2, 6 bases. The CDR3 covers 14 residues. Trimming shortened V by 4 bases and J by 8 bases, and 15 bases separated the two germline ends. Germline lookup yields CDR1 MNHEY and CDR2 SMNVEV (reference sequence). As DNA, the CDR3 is TGTGCCAGCAGTTCCGACGGGACTCCTGATGAGCAGTTCTTC. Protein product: CASSSDGTPDEQFF.

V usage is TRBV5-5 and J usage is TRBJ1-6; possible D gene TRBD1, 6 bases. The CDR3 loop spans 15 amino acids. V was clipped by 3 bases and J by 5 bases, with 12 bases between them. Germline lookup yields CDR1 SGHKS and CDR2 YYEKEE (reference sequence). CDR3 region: CASSSGAGNNSPLHF. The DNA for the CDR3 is TGTGCCAGCAGCTCAGGGGCAGGGAATAATTCACCCCTCCACTTT.

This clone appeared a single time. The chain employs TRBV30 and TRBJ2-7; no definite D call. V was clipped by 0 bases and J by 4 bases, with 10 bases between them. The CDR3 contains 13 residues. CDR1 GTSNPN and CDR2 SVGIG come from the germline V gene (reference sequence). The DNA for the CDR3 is TGTGCCTGGAGTGTACTTGACGGGTACGAGCAGTACTTC. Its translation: CAWSVLDGYEQYF.

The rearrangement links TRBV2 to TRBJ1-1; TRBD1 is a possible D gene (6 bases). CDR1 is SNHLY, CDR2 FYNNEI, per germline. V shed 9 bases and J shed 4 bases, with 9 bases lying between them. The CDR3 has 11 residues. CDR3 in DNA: TGTGCCAGAGGGGGAGGCACTGAAGCTTTCTTT. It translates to CARGGGTEAFF.

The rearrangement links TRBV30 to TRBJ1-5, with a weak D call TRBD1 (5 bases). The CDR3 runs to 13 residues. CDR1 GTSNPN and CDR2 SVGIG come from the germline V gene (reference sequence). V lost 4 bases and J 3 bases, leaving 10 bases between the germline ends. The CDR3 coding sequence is TGTGCCTGGAATGGGGGGACCAATCAGCCCCAGCATTTT. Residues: CAWNGGTNQPQHF. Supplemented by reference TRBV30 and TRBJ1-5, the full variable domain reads SQTIHQWPATLVQPVGSPLSLECTVEGTSNPNLYWYRQAAGRGLQLLFYSVGIGQISSEVPQNLSASRPQDRQFILSSKKLLLSDSGFYLCAWNGGTNQPQHFGDGTRLSIL.

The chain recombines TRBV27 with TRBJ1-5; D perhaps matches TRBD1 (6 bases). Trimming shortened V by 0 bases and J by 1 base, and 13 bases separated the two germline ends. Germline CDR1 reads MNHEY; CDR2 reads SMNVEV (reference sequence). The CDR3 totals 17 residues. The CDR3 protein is CASSLSAGDLSNQPQHF. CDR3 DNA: TGTGCCAGCAGTTTATCGGCAGGGGACCTCAGCAATCAGCCCCAGCATTTT.

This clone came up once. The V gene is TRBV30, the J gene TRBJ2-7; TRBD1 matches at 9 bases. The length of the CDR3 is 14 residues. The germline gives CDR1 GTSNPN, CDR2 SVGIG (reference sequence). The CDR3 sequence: CARSRDRASYEQYF. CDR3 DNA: TGTGCTAGATCCCGGGACAGGGCCTCCTACGAGCAGTACTTC.

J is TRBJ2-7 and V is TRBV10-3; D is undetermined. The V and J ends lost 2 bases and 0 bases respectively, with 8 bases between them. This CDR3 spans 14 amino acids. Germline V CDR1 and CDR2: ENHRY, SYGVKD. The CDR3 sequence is CAISEVAGSYEQYF. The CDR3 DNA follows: TGTGCCATCAGTGAGGTGGCAGGCTCCTACGAGCAGTACTTC.

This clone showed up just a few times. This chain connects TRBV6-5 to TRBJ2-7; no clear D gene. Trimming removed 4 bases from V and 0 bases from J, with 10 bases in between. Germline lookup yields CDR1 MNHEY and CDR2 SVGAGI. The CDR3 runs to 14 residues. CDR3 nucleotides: TGTGCCAGCAGTTCCGGCCGAGCCTCCTACGAGCAGTACTTC. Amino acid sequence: CASSSGRASYEQYF.

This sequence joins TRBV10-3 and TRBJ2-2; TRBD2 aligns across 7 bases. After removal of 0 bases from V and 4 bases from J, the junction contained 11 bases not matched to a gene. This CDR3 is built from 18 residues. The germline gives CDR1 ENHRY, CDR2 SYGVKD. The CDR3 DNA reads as TGTGCCATCAGTGAGTCGGAGTGGGAGGGCCGAGGCACCGGGGAGCTGTTTTTT. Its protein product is CAISESEWEGRGTGELFF.

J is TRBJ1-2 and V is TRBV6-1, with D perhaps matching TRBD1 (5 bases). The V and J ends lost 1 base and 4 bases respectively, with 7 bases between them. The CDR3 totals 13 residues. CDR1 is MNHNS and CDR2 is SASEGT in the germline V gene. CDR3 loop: CASSEEGTYGYTF. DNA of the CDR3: TGTGCCAGCAGTGAAGAAGGGACCTATGGCTACACCTTC.

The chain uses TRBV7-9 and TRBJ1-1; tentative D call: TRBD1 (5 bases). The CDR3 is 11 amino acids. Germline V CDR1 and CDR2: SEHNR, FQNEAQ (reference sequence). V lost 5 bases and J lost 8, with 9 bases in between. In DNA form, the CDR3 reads TGTGCCAGCAGCGCATCAGGGGAAGCTTTCTTT. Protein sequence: CASSASGEAFF.

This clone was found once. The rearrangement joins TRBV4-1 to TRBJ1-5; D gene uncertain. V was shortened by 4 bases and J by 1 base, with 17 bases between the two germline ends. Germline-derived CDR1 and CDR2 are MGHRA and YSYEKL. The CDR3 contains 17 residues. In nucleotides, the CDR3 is TGCGCCAGCAGCCCAACGCACATGGGTGGAAGCAATCAGCCCCAGCATTTT. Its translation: CASSPTHMGGSNQPQHF.

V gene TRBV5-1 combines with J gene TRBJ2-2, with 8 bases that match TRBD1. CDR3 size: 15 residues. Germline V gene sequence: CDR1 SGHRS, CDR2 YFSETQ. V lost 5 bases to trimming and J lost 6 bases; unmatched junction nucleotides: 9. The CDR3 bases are TGCGCCAGCAGAACCGGGACAGGAAATTCCGGGGAGCTGTTTTTT. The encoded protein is CASRTGTGNSGELFF. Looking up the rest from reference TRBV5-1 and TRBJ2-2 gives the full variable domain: KAGVTQTPRYLIKTRGQQVTLSCSPISGHRSVSWYQQTPGQGLQFLFEYFSETQRNKGNFPGRFSGRQFSNSRSEMNVSTLELGDSALYLCASRTGTGNSGELFFGEGSRLTVL.

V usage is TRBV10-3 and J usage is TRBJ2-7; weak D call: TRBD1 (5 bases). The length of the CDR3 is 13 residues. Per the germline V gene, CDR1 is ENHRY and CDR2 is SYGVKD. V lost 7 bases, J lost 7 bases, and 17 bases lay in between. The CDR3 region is CAINLGAGREQYF. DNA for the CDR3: TGTGCCATCAACTTAGGGGCAGGGCGAGAGCAGTACTTC.

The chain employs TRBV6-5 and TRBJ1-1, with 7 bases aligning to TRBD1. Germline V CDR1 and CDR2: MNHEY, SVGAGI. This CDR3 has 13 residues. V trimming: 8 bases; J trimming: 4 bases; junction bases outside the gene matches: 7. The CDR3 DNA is TGTGCCAGCTGGCACAGGGGAAGCACTGAAGCTTTCTTT. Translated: CASWHRGSTEAFF.